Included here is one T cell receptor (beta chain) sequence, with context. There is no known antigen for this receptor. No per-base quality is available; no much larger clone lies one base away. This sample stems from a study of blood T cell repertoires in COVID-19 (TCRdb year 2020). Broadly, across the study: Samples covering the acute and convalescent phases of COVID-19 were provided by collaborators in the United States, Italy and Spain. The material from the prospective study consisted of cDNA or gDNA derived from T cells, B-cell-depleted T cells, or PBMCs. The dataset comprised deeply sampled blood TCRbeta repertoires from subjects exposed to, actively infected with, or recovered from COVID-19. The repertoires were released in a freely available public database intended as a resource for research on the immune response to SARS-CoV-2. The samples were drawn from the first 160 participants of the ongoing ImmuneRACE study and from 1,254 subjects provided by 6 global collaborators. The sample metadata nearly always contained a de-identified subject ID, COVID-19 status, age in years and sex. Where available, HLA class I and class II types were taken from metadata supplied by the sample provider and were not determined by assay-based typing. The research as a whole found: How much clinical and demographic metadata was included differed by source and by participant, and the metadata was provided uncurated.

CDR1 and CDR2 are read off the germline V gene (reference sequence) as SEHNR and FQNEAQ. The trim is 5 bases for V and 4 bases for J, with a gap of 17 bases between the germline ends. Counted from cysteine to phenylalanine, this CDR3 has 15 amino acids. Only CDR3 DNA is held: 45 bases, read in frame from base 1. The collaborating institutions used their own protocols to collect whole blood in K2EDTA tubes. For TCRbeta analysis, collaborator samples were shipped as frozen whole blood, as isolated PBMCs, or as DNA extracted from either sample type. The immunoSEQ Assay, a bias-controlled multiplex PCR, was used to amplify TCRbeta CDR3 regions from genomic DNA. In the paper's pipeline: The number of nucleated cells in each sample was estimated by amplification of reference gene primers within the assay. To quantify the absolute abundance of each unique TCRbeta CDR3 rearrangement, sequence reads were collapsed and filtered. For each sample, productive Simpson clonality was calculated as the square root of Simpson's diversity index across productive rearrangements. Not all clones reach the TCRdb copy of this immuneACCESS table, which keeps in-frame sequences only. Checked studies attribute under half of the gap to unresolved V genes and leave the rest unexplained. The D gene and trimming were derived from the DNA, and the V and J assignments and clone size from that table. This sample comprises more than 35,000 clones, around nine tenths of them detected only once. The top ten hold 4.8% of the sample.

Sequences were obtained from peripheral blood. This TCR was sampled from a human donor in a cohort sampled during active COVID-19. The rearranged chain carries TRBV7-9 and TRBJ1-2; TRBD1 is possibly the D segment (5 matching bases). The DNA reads TGTGCCAGCAGCCAAGCATCAGCAGGGCCCTATGGCTACACCTTC. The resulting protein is CASSQASAGPYGYTF.